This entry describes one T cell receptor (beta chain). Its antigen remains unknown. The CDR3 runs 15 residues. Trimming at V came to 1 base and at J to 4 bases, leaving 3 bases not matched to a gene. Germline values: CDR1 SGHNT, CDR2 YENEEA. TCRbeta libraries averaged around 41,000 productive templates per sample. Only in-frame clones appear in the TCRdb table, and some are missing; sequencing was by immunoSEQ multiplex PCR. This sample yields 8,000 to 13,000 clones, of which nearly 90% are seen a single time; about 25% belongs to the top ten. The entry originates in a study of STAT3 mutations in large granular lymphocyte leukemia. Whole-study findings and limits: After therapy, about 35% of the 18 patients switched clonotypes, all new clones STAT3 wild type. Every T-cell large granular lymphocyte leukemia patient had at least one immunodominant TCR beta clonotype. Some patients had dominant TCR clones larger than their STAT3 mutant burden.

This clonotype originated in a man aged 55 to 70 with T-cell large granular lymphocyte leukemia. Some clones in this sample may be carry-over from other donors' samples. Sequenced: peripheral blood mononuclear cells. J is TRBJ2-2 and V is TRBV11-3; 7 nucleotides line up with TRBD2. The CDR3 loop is CASSLAAGFTGELFF. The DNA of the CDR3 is TGTGCCAGCAGCTTAGCAGCGGGATTCACCGGGGAGCTGTTTTTT.